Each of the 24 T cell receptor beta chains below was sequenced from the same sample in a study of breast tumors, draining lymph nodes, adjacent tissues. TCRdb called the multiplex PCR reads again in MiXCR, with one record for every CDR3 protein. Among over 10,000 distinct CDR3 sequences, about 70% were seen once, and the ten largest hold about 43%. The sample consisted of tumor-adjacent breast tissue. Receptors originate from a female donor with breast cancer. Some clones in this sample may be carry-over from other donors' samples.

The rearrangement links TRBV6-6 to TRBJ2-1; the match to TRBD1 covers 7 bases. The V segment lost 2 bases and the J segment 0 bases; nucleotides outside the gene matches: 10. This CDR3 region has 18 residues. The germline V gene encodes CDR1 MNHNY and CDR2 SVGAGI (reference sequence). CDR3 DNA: TGTGCCAGCAGTTACCCCGCACAGGGGACGCACTCCTACAATGAGCAGTTCTTC. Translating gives CASSYPAQGTHSYNEQFF.

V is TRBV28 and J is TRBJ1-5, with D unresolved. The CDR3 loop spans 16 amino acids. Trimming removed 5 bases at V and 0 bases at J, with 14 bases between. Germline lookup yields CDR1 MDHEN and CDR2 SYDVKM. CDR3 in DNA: TGTGCCAGCAGTCCCCAAAACAGACGTAGCAATCAGCCCCAGCATTTT. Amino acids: CASSPQNRRSNQPQHF.

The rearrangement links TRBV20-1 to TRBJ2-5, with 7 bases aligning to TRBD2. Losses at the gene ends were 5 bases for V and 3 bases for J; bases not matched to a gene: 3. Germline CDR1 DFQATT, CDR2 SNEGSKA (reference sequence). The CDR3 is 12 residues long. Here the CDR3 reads CSAQSGKETQYF. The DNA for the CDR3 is TGCAGTGCTCAAAGCGGGAAAGAGACCCAGTACTTC.

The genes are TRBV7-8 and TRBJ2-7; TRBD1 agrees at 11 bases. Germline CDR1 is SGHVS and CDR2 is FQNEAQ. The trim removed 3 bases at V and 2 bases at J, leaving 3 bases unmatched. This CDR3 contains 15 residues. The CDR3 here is CASSFGQGAAYEQYF. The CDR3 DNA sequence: TGTGCCAGCAGCTTCGGACAGGGGGCAGCCTACGAGCAGTACTTC.

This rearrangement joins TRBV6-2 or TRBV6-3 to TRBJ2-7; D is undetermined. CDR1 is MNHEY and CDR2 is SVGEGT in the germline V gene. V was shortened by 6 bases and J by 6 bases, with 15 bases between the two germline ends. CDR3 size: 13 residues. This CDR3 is CASSDSRIAEQYF. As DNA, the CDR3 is TGTGCCAGCAGCGACTCACGGATTGCCGAGCAGTACTTC.

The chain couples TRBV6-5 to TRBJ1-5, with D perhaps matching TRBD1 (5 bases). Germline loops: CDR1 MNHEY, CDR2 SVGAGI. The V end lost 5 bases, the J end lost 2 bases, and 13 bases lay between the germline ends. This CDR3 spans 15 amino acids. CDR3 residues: CASSGGVSRNQPQHF. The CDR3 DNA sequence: TGTGCCAGCAGTGGAGGGGTTTCGCGCAATCAGCCCCAGCATTTT.

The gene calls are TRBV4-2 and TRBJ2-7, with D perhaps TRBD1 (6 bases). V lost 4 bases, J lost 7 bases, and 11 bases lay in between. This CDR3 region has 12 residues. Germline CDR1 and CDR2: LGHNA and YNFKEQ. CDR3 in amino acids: CASSLNREEQYF. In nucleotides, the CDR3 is TGTGCCAGCAGCCTCAACAGGGAAGAGCAGTACTTC.

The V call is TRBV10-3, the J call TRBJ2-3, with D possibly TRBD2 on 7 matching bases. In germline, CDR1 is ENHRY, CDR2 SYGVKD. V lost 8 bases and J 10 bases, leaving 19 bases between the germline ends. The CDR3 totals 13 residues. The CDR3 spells CAISGGAGSPQYF. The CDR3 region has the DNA TGTGCCATCTCTGGGGGGGCGGGAAGTCCGCAGTATTTT.

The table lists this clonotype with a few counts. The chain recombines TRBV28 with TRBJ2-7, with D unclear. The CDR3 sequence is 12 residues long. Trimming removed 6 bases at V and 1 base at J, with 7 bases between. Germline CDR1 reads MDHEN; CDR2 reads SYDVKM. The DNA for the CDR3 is TGTGCCAGCAGGGGTCGATCCTACGAGCAGTACTTC. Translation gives CASRGRSYEQYF.

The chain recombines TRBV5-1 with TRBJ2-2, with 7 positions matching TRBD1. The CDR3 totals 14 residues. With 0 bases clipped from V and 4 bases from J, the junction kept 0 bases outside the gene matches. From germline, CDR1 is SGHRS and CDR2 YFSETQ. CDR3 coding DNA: TGCGCCAGCAGCTTGGGACAGGGCACCGGGGAGCTGTTTTTT. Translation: CASSLGQGTGELFF.

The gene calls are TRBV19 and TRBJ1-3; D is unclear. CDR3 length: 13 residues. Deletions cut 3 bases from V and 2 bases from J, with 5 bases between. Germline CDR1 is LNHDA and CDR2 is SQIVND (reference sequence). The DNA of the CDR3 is TGTGCCAGTAGTATTGTAACTGGAAACACCATATATTTT. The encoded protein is CASSIVTGNTIYF.

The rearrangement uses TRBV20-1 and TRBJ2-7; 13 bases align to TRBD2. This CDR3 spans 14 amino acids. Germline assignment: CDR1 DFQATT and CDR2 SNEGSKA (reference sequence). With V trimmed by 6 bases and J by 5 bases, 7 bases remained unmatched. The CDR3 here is CSARTSGSNDEQYF. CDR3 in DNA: TGCAGTGCCAGGACTAGCGGGAGTAACGACGAGCAGTACTTC.

Written as DNA, the CDR3 is TGCAGTGCTAGTCTGGGGACTAGCGGGAGTGATGAGCAGTTCTTC. Translated: CSASLGTSGSDEQFF. The chain recombines TRBV20-1 with TRBJ2-1; 14 bases fit TRBD2. The CDR3 has 15 residues. The J segment lost 8 bases and the V segment lost 3 bases, leaving 6 bases of the junction unmatched. Germline V gene sequence: CDR1 DFQATT, CDR2 SNEGSKA (reference sequence).

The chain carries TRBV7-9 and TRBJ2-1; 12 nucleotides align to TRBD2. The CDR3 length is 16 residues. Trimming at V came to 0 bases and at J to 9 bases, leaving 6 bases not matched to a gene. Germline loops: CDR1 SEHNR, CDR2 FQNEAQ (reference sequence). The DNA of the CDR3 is TGTGCCAGCAGCTTAGCACCTAGCGGGGGGGCCGGTGAGCAGTTCTTC. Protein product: CASSLAPSGGAGEQFF.

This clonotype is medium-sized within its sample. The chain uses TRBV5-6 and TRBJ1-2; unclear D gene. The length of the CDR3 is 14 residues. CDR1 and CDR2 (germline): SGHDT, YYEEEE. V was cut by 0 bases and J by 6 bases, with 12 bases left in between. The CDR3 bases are TGTGCCAGCAGCTTGGGGGGATTCCGTGATGGCTACACCTTC. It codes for CASSLGGFRDGYTF.

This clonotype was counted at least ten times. The CDR3 loop reads CASSPGTSGATDTQYF. CDR3 sequence (DNA): TGTGCCAGCAGCCCTGGGACTAGCGGGGCAACAGATACGCAGTATTTT. The chain couples TRBV3-1 to TRBJ2-3; TRBD2 agrees at 13 bases. Trimming took 4 bases from V and 3 from J; bases not matched to a gene: 4. The CDR3 covers 16 residues. CDR1 is LGHDT, CDR2 YNNKEL, per germline (reference sequence).

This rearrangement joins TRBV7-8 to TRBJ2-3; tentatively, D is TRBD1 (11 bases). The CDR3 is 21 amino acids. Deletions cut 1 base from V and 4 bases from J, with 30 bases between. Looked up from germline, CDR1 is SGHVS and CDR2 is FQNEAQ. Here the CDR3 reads CASSLVGQGVWSGRGADTQYF. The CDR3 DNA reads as TGTGCCAGCAGCTTAGTGGGACAGGGGGTTTGGAGCGGGAGGGGTGCAGATACGCAGTATTTT.

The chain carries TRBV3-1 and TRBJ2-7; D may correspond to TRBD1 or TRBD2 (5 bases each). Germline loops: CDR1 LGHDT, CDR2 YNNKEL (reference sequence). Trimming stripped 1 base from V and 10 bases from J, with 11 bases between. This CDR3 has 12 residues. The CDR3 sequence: CASSQAPGPQYF. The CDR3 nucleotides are TGTGCCAGCAGCCAAGCTCCGGGACCACAGTACTTC.

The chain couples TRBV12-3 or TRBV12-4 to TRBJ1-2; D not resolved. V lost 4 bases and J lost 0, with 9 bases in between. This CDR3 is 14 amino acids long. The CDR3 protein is CASSYAGANYGYTF. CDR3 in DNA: TGTGCCAGCAGTTACGCGGGAGCTAACTATGGCTACACCTTC.

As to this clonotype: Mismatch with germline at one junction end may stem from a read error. Here the CDR3 reads CAISEWGGRAQDF. CDR3 DNA: TGTGCCATCAGTGAGTGGGGAGGGCGGGCCCAGGACTTC. The chain recombines TRBV10-3 with TRBJ2-7; 7 nucleotides match TRBD2. Germline V lookup: CDR1 ENHRY, CDR2 SYGVKD. CDR3 length: 13 residues.

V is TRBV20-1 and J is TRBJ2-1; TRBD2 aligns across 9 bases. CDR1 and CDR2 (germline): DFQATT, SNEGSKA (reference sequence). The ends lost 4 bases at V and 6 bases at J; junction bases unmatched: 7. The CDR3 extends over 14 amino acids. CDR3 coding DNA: TGCAGTGCTATACTAGCGGGTGCTTCCAATGAGCAGTTCTTC. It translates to CSAILAGASNEQFF.

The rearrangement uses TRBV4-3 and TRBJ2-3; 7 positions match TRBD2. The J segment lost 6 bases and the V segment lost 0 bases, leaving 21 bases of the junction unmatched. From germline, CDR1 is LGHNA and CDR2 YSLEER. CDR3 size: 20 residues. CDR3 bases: TGCGCCAGCAGCCAAGATATTCCCCGGTGGCTAGCGGAACAGGACGATACGCAGTATTTT. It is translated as CASSQDIPRWLAEQDDTQYF.

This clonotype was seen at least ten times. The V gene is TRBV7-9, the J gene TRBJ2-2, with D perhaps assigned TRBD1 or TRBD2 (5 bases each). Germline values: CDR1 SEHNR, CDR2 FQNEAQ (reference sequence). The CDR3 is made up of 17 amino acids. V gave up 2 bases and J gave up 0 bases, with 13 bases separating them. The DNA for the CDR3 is TGTGCCAGCAGCTTAATATGGGGGAGCCCGAACACCGGGGAGCTGTTTTTT. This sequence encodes CASSLIWGSPNTGELFF.

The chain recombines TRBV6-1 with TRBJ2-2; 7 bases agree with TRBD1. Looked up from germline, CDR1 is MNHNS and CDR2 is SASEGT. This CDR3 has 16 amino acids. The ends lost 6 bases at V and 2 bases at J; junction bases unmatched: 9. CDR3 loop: CASSQQTGSNTGELFF. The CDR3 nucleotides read TGTGCCAGCAGCCAACAGACAGGGAGCAACACCGGGGAGCTGTTTTTT.